This T cell receptor beta chain comes out of a study of blood T cell repertoires in COVID-19. Study-level background: The origin of the acute and convalescent COVID-19 samples was the United States, Italy and Spain.

This clone was picked up one time. Original data processing: Amplification from reference gene primers served as the basis for estimated nucleated cell counts. Repertoires were generated with immunoSEQ multiplex PCR, while TCRdb's copy carries only in-frame clones and drops some. That table supplies the V and J calls and clone size; D and trimming were determined from the DNA. The sample carries 200,000 to 300,000 clones, 70% to 90% recorded once. Specimen: peripheral blood. The sequence was collected from a woman aged 55 to 70 with active or convalescent COVID-19.

CDR3 bases: TGTGCCAGCAGCCAAGGGGGGCGGGGGGTAGGAAATGAGCAGTTCTTC. It encodes CASSQGGRGVGNEQFF. The chain has TRBV4-2 and TRBJ2-1; 8 nucleotides align to TRBD2. Losses at the gene ends were 1 base for V and 7 bases for J; bases not matched to a gene: 9. CDR3 length equals 16 residues. Germline V lookup: CDR1 LGHNA, CDR2 YNFKEQ.